These T cell receptor beta chains were read from a single sample in a study of OX40 agonist ivuxolimab in advanced cancers. The method was immunoSEQ multiplex PCR; TCRdb's version includes in-frame clones alone and lacks a portion of them. The table has 14,000 or so clones, approximately 94% seen once; the top ten hold around a fifth. The sequencing used CD4+ or CD8+ T cells sorted from blood, collected in a trial of the OX40 agonist ivuxolimab. These receptors all stem from an adult with an advanced solid tumor such as melanoma, head and neck, liver or kidney cancer. CDR3s include the opening cysteine and the closing phenylalanine or tryptophan. D genes are given only for firm matches. The size of a clone is reported for some rows only, either as once, few or many, or as a class for expanded clones.

J | size | V | length | D | DNA | CDR3
TRBJ2-1 | . | TRBV21-1 | 19 | . | TGTGCCAGCAGCAAAGTCCAGACTAGCGGACCTCCTTTAGGCAATGAGCAGTTCTTC | CASSKVQTSGPPLGNEQFF
TRBJ1-3 | . | TRBV27 | 14 | . | TGTGCCAGCAGTTTATCCCCCTTGGGGAGCACCATATATTTT | CASSLSPLGSTIYF
TRBJ2-1 | . | TRBV4-3 | 16 | TRBD2 | TGCGCCAGCAGCCAAGGTCTAGCGGGAGGTCACAATGAGCAGTTCTTC | CASSQGLAGGHNEQFF
TRBJ2-1 | . | TRBV19 | 15 | TRBD2 | TGTGCCAGTAGTCTTCTAGCGGACTCCTACAATGAGCAGTTCTTC | CASSLLADSYNEQFF
TRBJ1-2 | . | TRBV27 | 14 | TRBD1 | TGTGCCAGCAGTTCCTGGACAGGGAACTATGGCTACACCTTC | CASSSWTGNYGYTF
TRBJ2-5 | once | TRBV11-2 | 15 | . | TGTGCCAGCAGCTTAGATATACCTAGGCTAGAGACCCAGTACTTC | CASSLDIPRLETQYF
TRBJ2-7 | . | TRBV10-3 | 15 | TRBD1 | TGTGCCATCAGTGGGGGACAGGGGAGCTCCTACGAGCAGTACTTC | CAISGGQGSSYEQYF
TRBJ1-5 | . | TRBV19 | 17 | TRBD1 | TGTGCCAGTAGTATGGGACAGGGGTACTGGGCCCATCAGCCCCAGCATTTT | CASSMGQGYWAHQPQHF
TRBJ2-3 | . | TRBV28 | 15 | . | TGTGCCAGCAACTCTCCTCGGGGGCTCACAGATACGCAGTATTTT | CASNSPRGLTDTQYF
TRBJ2-5 | . | TRBV7-3 | 14 | . | TGTGCCAGCAGCGCGAGCAACAGGGAAGAGACCCAGTACTTC | CASSASNREETQYF
TRBJ1-2 | . | TRBV28 | 15 | TRBD1 | TGTGCCAGCAGTCAATCGGACAGGGAGAACTATGGCTACACCTTC | CASSQSDRENYGYTF
TRBJ2-7 | . | TRBV19 | 13 | TRBD2 | TGTGCCAGTAGTATTCTAGCGGGGGACGAGCAGTACTTC | CASSILAGDEQYF
TRBJ1-5 | . | TRBV6-9 | 14 | . | TGTGCCAGCAGACCCGACATCACCCATCAGCCCCAGCATTTT | CASRPDITHQPQHF
TRBJ1-6 | . | TRBV4-1 | 16 | . | TGCGCCAGCAGCCAAGAGGGCGAAGTCTATAATTCACCCCTCCACTTT | CASSQEGEVYNSPLHF
TRBJ2-5 | . | TRBV28 | 13 | . | TGTGCCAGCTCGGTGGAGGGGAGGGAGACCCAGTACTTC | CASSVEGRETQYF
TRBJ1-2 | . | TRBV27 | 14 | . | TGTGCCAGCAGTTTATTAGGAGGTGGGGGTGGCTACACCTTC | CASSLLGGGGGYTF
TRBJ1-1 | . | TRBV25-1 | 16 | . | TGTGCCAGCAGTGAATTGAGACAACCTGGGGACACTGAAGCTTTCTTT | CASSELRQPGDTEAFF
TRBJ2-3 | . | TRBV5-5 | 15 | TRBD2 | TGTGCCAGCACTCCCGGGGGGGCGAGCACAGATACGCAGTATTTT | CASTPGGASTDTQYF
TRBJ2-5 | . | TRBV29-1 | 13 | TRBD2 | TGCAGCGCTAGGACTAGCGGGGGGGATACCCAGTACTTC | CSARTSGGDTQYF
TRBJ1-5 | . | TRBV28 | 16 | . | TGTGCCAGCAGTCAGGGGACGGGTCATAGCAATCAGCCCCAGCATTTT | CASSQGTGHSNQPQHF
TRBJ2-5 | . | TRBV27 | 16 | . | TGTGCCAGCAGTTCCCTGGGTGGGGACTACCAAGAGACCCAGTACTTC | CASSSLGGDYQETQYF
TRBJ2-1 | . | TRBV6-6 | 12 | . | TGTGTCGTAATGGGATCCTACAATGAGCAGTTCTTC | CVVMGSYNEQFF
TRBJ2-7 | . | TRBV5-6 | 14 | TRBD2 | TGTGCCAGCAGCTTGACTAGCGGGGGCTACGAGCAGTACTTC | CASSLTSGGYEQYF
TRBJ2-7 | . | TRBV29-1 | 13 | . | TGCAGCGTTGGACCTTCAATCTCCTACGAGCAGTACTTC | CSVGPSISYEQYF
TRBJ1-1 | . | TRBV9 | 17 | . | TGTGCCAGCAGCGTAGGACGGGACCCGACCATGAACACTGAAGCTTTCTTT | CASSVGRDPTMNTEAFF
TRBJ2-3 | . | TRBV19 | 15 | TRBD2 | TGTGCCAGTAGTATTCTCGCGGGGGGGACAGATACGCAGTATTTT | CASSILAGGTDTQYF
TRBJ2-3 | . | TRBV5-1 | 16 | . | TGCGCCAGCAGCTCGGCGGGCAGCCAGCTCACAGATACGCAGTATTTT | CASSSAGSQLTDTQYF
TRBJ2-3 | few | TRBV7-9 | 16 | . | TGTGCCAGCAGAAATCGGGGGGCCGATGGGGCAGATACGCAGTATTTT | CASRNRGADGADTQYF
TRBJ2-7 | . | TRBV11-2 | 18 | TRBD1 | TGTGCCAGCAGCTCCTTCTCACCTCATTTGACAGGGCAACACGAGCAGTACTTC | CASSSFSPHLTGQHEQYF
TRBJ2-7 | . | TRBV2 | 14 | . | TGTGCCAGCAGTGAAGGAACCCAGAGCTACGAGCAGTACTTC | CASSEGTQSYEQYF
TRBJ2-3 | . | TRBV11-2 | 16 | TRBD2 | TGTGCCAGCATGGTAGCGGGGGGTCTTAGCACAGATACGCAGTATTTT | CASMVAGGLSTDTQYF
TRBJ1-5 | . | TRBV7-2 | 16 | TRBD1 | TGTGCCAGCAGCCCAATGACAGGGGGTCATCTCCAGCCCCAGCATTTT | CASSPMTGGHLQPQHF
TRBJ1-3 | . | TRBV5-4 | 15 | . | TGTGCCAGCAGCTTTAGAGGAGGGTCAGGAAACACCATATATTTT | CASSFRGGSGNTIYF
TRBJ1-2 | once | TRBV25-1 | 12 | . | TGTGCCAGCAGTGATTATAACTATGGCTACACCTTC | CASSDYNYGYTF
TRBJ2-7 | . | TRBV28 | 14 | . | TGTGCCACGGAGGGACCCCCCCGGGAATACGAGCAGTACTTC | CATEGPPREYEQYF
TRBJ1-1 | . | TRBV9 | 16 | . | TGTGCCAGCAGCGTAGACGGGGACCCTATGAACACTGAAGCTTTCTTT | CASSVDGDPMNTEAFF
TRBJ2-7 | . | TRBV6-1 | 15 | TRBD1 | TGTGCCAGCAGTGAGGGGACAGGGATAGGGTACGAGCAGTACTTC | CASSEGTGIGYEQYF
TRBJ1-2 | . | TRBV4-1 | 18 | . | TGCGCCAGCAGCCACGGTTGGGGGGAAACGCTAGTTGACTATGGCTACACCTTC | CASSHGWGETLVDYGYTF
TRBJ1-2 | . | TRBV25-1 | 14 | . | TGTGCCAGCAGTGATTCGGGGGTAAACTATGGCTACACCTTC | CASSDSGVNYGYTF
TRBJ2-7 | . | TRBV4-3 | 15 | TRBD2 | TGCGCCAGCAGCCACAATAGCGGGAGGGCCTACGAGCAGTACTTC | CASSHNSGRAYEQYF
TRBJ2-1 | . | TRBV6-1 | 12 | TRBD2 | TGTGCCAGCGAGACGGGTCGGGAGGGGCAGTTCTTC | CASETGREGQFF
TRBJ2-1 | . | TRBV19 | 13 | . | TGTGCCAGTAGTATGGGAGGAGGGAATGAGCAGTTCTTC | CASSMGGGNEQFF
TRBJ1-4 | . | TRBV6-5 | 13 | . | TGTGCCAGCAGTGAGGCAACTAATGAAAAACTGTTTTTT | CASSEATNEKLFF
TRBJ1-2 | . | TRBV9 | 14 | TRBD1 | TGTGCCAGCAGCAAGGACAGGGTAGATTATGGCTACACCTTC | CASSKDRVDYGYTF